The clone carrying this T cell receptor (beta chain) showed up just a few times. This CDR3 has 15 amino acids. Trimming shortened V by 3 bases and J by 7 bases, and 22 bases separated the two germline ends. Germline CDR1 is SQVTM and CDR2 is ANQGSEA. Some clones are missing from TCRdb's copy, which holds only in-frame ones; the method was immunoSEQ multiplex PCR. Seen here are roughly 90,000 clones, 80% observed once, and the top ten hold about 9.3%. The data are from a study of blood T cell repertoires in COVID-19. Study details: The United States, Italy and Spain supplied acute and convalescent COVID-19 samples. The cDNA or gDNA used as material had been derived from T cells, B-cell-depleted T cells, or PBMCs.

J is TRBJ2-7 and V is TRBV29-1; possibly TRBD2 for D (6 bases). This TCR was recovered from a woman in her 70s with acute or convalescent COVID-19. Specimen: peripheral blood. The CDR3 sequence: CSVEREHRGLQEQYF. CDR3 nucleotides: TGCAGCGTTGAGAGAGAACATAGGGGACTCCAAGAGCAGTACTTC.